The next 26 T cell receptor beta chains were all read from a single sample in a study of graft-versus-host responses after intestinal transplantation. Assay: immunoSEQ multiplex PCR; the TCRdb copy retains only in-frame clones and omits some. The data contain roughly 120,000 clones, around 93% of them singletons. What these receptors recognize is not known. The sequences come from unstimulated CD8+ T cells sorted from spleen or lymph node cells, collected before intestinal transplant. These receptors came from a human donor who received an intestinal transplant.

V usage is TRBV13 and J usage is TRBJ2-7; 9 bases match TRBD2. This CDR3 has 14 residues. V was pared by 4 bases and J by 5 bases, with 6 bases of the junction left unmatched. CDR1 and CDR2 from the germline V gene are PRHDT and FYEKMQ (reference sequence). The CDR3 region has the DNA TGTGCCAGCAGCTCGGGACTAGCTTCCCACGAGCAGTACTTC. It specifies CASSSGLASHEQYF.

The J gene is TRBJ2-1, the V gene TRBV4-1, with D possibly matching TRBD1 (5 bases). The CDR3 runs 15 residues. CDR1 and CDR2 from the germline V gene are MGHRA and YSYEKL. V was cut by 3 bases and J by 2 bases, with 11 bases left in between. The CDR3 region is CASSQDMPPYNEQFF. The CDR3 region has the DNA TGCGCCAGCAGCCAGGACATGCCCCCCTACAATGAGCAGTTCTTC.

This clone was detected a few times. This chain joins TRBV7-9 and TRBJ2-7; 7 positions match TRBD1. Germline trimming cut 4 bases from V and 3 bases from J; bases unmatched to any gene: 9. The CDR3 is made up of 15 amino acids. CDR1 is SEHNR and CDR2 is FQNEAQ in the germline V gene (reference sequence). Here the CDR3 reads CASSSHGQAIYEQYF. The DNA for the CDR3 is TGTGCCAGCAGCTCCCACGGACAGGCGATCTACGAGCAGTACTTC. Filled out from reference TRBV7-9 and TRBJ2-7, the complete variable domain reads DTGVSQNPRHKITKRGQNVTFRCDPISEHNRLYWYRQTLGQGPEFLTYFQNEAQLEKSRLLSDRFSAERPKGSFSTLEIQRTEQGDSAMYLCASSSHGQAIYEQYFGPGTRLTVT.

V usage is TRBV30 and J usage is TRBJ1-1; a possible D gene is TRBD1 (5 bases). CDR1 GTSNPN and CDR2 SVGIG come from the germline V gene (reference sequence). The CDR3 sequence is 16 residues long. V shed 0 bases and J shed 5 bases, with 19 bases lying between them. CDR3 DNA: TGTGCCTGGAGTGTACAGGCCCTCTCTCCGTGGACTGAAGCTTTCTTT. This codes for CAWSVQALSPWTEAFF.

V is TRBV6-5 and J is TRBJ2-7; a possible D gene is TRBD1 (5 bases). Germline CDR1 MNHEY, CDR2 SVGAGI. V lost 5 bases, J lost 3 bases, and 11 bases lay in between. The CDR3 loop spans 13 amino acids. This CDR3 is CASSEGEIYEQYF. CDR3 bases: TGTGCCAGCAGTGAAGGGGAAATCTACGAGCAGTACTTC.

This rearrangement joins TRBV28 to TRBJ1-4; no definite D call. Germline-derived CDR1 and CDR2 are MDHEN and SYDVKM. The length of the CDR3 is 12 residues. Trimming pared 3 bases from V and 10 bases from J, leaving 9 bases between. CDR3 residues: CASSFSDAKLFF. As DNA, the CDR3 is TGTGCCAGCAGTTTCTCCGACGCAAAACTGTTTTTT.

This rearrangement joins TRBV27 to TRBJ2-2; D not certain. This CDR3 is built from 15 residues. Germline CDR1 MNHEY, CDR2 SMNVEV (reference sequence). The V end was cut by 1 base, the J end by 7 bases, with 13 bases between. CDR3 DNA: TGTGCCAGCAGTTTATACGGACCTTATGGCGGGGAGCTGTTTTTT. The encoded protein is CASSLYGPYGGELFF.

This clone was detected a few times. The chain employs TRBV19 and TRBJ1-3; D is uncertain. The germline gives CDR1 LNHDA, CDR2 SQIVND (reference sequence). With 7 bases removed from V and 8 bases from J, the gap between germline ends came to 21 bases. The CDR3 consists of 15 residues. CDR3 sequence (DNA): TGTGCCAGTACCTCAACGGGAGCCTCGGCGGACACCATATATTTT. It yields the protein CASTSTGASADTIYF.

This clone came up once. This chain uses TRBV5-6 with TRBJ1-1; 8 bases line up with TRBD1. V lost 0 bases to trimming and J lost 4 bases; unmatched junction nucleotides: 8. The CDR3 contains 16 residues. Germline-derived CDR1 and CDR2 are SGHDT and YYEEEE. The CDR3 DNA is TGTGCCAGCAGCTTGGGAACCGGGACAGGTTTCACTGAAGCTTTCTTT. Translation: CASSLGTGTGFTEAFF. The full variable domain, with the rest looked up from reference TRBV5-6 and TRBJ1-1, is DAGVTQSPTHLIKTRGQQVTLRCSPKSGHDTVSWYQQALGQGPQFIFQYYEEEERQRGNFPDRFSGHQFPNYSSELNVNALLLGDSALYLCASSLGTGTGFTEAFFGQGTRLTVV.

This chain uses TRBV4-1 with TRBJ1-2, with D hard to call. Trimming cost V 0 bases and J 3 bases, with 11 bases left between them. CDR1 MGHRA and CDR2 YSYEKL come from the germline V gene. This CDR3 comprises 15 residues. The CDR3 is CASSQDPSMYYGYTF. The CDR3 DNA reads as TGCGCCAGCAGCCAAGACCCCAGTATGTACTATGGCTACACCTTC.

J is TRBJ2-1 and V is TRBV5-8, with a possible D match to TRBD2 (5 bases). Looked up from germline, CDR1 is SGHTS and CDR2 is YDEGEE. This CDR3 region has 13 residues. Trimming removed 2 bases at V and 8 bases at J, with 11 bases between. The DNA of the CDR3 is TGTGCCAGCAGCTTAAGAGGGTCGGATGAGCAGTTCTTC. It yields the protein CASSLRGSDEQFF. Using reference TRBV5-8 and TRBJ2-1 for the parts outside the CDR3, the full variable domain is EAGVTQSPTHLIKTRGQQATLRCSPISGHTSVYWYQQALGLGLQFLLWYDEGEERNRGNFPPRFSGRQFPNYSSELNVNALELEDSALYLCASSLRGSDEQFFGPGTRLTVL.

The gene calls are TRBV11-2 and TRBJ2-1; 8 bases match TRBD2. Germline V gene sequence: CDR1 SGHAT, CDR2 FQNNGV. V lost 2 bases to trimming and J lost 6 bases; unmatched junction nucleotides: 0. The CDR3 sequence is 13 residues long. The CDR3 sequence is CASSLTSGNEQFF. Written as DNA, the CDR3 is TGTGCCAGCAGCTTAACTAGCGGCAATGAGCAGTTCTTC.

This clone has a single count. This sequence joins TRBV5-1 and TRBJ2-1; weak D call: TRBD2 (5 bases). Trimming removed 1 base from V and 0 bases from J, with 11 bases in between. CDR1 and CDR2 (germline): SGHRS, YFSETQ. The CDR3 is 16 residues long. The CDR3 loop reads CASSLLSGSSYNEQFF. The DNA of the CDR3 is TGCGCCAGCAGCTTGTTATCGGGAAGCTCCTACAATGAGCAGTTCTTC.

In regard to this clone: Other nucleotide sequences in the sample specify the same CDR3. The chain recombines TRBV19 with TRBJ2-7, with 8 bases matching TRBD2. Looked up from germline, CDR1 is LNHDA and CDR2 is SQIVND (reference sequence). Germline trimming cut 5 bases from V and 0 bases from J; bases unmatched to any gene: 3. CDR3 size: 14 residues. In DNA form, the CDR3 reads TGTGCCAGTAGTTCCACTAGCGGCTCCTACGAGCAGTACTTC. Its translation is CASSSTSGSYEQYF.

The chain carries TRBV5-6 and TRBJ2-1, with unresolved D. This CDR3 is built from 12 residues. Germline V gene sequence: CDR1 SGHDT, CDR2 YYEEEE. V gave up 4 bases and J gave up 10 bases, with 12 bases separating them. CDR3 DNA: TGTGCCAGCAGCCCCGGTGGGTGGGAGCAGTTCTTC. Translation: CASSPGGWEQFF.

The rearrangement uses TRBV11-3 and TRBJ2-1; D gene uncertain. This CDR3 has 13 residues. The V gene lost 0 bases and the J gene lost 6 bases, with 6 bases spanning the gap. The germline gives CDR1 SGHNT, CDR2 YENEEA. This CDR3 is CASSLDLGNEQFF. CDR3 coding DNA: TGTGCCAGCAGCTTAGATTTAGGCAATGAGCAGTTCTTC.

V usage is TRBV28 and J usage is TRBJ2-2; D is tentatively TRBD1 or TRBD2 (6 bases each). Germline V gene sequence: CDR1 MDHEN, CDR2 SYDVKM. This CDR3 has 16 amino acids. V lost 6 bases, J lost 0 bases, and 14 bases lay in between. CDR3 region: CASSPPRGPNTGELFF. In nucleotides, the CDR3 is TGTGCCAGCAGCCCCCCCCGGGGGCCGAACACCGGGGAGCTGTTTTTT.

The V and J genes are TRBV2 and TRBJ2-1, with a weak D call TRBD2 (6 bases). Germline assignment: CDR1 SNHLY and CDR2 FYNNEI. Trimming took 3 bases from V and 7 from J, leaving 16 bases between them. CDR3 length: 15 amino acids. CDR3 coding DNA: TGTGCCAGCAGTGATGCGGGGTTGACCTCGAATGAGCAGTTCTTC. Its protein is CASSDAGLTSNEQFF. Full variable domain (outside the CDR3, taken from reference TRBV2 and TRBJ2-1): EPEVTQTPSHQVTQMGQEVILRCVPISNHLYFYWYRQILGQKVEFLVSFYNNEISEKSEIFDDQFSVERPDGSNFTLKIRSTKLEDSAMYFCASSDAGLTSNEQFFGPGTRLTVL.

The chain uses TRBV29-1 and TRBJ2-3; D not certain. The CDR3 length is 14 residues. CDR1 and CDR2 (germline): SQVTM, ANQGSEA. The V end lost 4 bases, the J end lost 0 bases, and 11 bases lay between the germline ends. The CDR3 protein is CSVAKTSSTDTQYF. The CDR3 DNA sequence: TGCAGCGTTGCTAAAACTTCTAGCACAGATACGCAGTATTTT.

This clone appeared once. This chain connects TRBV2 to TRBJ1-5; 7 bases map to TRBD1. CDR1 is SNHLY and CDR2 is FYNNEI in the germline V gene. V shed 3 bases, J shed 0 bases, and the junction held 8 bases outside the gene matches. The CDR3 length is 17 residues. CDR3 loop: CASSDDRARNSNQPQHF. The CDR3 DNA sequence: TGTGCCAGCAGTGACGACAGGGCAAGGAATAGCAATCAGCCCCAGCATTTT.

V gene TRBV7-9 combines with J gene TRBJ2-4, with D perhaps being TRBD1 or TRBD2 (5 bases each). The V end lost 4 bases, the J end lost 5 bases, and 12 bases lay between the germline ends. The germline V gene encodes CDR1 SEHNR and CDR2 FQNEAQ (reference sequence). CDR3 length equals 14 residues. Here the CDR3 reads CASSSPGTENIQYF. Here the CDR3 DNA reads TGTGCCAGCAGCTCCCCCGGGACGGAAAACATTCAGTACTTC.

CDR3 sequence: CATSSLGAQQYF. The CDR3 DNA reads as TGTGCCACCAGCAGTTTGGGGGCTCAGCAGTACTTC. The chain joins TRBV15 to TRBJ2-7; D is perhaps TRBD1 (6 bases). The CDR3 covers 12 residues. CDR1 is LNHNV, CDR2 YYDKDF, per germline (reference sequence). The V end was cut by 3 bases, the J end by 8 bases, with 11 bases between. The whole variable domain, remainder taken from reference TRBV15 and TRBJ2-7, is DAMVIQNPRYQVTQFGKPVTLSCSQTLNHNVMYWYQQKSSQAPKLLFHYYDKDFNNEADTPDNFQSRRPNTSFCFLDIRSPGLGDTAMYLCATSSLGAQQYFGPGTRLTVT.

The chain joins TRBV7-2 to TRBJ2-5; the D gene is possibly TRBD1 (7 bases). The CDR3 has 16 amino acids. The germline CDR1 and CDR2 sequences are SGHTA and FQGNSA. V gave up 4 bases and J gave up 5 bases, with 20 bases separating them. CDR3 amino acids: CASSSWTGGLKETQYF. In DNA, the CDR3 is TGTGCCAGCAGCTCCTGGACAGGAGGGCTAAAGGAGACCCAGTACTTC.

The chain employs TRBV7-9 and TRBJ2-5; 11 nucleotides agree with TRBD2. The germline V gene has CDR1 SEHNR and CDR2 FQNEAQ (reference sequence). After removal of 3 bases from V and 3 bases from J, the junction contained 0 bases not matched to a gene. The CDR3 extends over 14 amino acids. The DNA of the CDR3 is TGTGCCAGCAGCTTGACTAGCGGGAAAGAGACCCAGTACTTC. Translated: CASSLTSGKETQYF.

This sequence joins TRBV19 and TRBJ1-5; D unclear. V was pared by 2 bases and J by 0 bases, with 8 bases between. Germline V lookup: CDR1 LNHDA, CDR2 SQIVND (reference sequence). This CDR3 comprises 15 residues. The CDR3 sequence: CASSIRAASNQPQHF. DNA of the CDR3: TGTGCCAGTAGTATAAGGGCGGCTAGCAATCAGCCCCAGCATTTT.

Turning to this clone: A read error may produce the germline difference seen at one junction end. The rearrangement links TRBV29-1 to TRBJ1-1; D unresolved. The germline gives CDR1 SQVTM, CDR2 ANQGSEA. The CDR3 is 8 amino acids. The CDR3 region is CSVAPDYF. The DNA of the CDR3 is TGCAGCGTTGCCCCGGACTATTTT.